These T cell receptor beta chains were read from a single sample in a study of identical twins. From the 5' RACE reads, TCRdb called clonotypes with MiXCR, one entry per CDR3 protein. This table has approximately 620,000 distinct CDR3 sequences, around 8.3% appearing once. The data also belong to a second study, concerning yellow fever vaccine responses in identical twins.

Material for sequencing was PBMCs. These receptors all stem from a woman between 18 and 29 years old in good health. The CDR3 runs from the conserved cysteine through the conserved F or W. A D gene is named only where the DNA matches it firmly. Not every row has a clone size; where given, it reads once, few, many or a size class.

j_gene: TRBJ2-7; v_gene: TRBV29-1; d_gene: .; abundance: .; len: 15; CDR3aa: CSVEGAGGKKYEQYF; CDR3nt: TGCAGCGTTGAAGGGGCCGGGGGTAAAAAGTACGAGCAGTACTTC
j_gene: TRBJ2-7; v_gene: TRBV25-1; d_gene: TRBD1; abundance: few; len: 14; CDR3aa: CASTPPGTVNEQYF; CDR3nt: TGTGCCAGCACGCCCCCAGGGACAGTCAACGAGCAGTACTTC
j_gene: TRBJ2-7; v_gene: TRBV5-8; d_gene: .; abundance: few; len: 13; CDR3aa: CASSLLGVSEQYF; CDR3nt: TGTGCCAGCAGCTTGCTCGGAGTTTCCGAGCAGTACTTC
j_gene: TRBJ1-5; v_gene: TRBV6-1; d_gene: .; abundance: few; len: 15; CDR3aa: CASSATGNSNQPQHF; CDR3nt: TGTGCCAGCAGTGCTACAGGTAATAGCAATCAGCCCCAGCATTTT
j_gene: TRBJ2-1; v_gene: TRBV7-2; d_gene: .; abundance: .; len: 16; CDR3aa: CASSLAPRSSYNEQFF; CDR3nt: TGTGCCAGCAGCCTCGCGCCGAGAAGCTCCTACAATGAGCAGTTCTTC
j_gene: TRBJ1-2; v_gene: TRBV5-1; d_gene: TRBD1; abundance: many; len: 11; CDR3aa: CASSLDRAVSF; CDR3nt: TGCGCCAGCAGCCTAGACAGGGCGGTCTCCTTC
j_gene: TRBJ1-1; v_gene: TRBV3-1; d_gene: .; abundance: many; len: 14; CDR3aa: CASSQVGMNTEAFF; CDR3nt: TGCGCCAGCAGCCAAGTCGGCATGAACACTGAAGCTTTCTTT
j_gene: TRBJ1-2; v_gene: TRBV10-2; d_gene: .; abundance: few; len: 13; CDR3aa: CASSSWGAIGYTF; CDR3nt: TGCGCCAGCAGCTCTTGGGGGGCAATTGGCTACACCTTC
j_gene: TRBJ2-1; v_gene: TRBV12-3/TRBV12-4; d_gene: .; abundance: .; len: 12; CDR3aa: CASSSVPNEQFF; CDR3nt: TGTGCCAGCAGTTCCGTGCCCAATGAGCAGTTCTTC
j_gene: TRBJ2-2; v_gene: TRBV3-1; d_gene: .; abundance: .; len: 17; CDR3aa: CATTKELGVLGTGELFF; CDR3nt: TGTGCCACCACCAAAGAGTTGGGGGTCTTAGGCACCGGGGAGCTGTTTTTT
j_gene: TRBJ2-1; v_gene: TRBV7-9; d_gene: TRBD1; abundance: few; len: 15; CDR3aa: CASSLKQGVYNEQFF; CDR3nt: TGTGCCAGCAGCTTAAAACAGGGGGTTTACAATGAGCAGTTCTTC
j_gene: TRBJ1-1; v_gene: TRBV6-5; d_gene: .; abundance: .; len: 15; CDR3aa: CASSYSRNMNTEAFF; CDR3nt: TGTGCCAGCAGTTACTCGAGGAACATGAACACTGAAGCTTTCTTT
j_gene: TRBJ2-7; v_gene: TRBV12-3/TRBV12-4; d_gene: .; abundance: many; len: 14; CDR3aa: CASSLGGKVTEQYF; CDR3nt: TGTGCCAGCAGCCTGGGGGGTAAAGTAACGGAGCAGTACTTC
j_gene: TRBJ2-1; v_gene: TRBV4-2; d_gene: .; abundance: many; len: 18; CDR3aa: CASSQDTGGLGSHNEQFF; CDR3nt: TGTGCCAGCAGCCAAGACACGGGGGGCCTAGGGTCCCACAATGAGCAGTTCTTC
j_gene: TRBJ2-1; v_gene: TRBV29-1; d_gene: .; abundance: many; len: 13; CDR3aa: CSVTRSSYNEQFF; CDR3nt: TGCAGCGTTACGAGAAGCTCCTACAATGAGCAGTTCTTC
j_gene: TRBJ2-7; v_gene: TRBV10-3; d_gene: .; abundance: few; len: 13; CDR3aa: CAIGDVNSYEQYF; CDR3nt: TGTGCCATCGGGGATGTTAACTCCTACGAGCAGTACTTC
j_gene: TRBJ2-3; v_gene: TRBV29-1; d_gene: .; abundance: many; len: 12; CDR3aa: CSVETATDTQYF; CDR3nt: TGCAGCGTTGAAACAGCGACAGATACGCAGTATTTT
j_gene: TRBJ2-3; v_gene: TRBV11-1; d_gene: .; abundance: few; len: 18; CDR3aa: CASSLPVDPNSPTDTQYF; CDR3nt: TGTGCCAGCAGCTTACCCGTGGACCCCAACTCCCCCACAGATACGCAGTATTTT
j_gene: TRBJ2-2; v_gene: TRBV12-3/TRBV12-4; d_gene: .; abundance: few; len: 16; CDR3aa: CASSFHQVANTGELFF; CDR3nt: TGTGCCAGCAGTTTTCATCAGGTCGCGAACACCGGGGAGCTGTTTTTT
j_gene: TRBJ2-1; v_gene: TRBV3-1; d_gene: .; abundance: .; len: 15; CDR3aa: CASSLRLGQLNEQFF; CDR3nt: TGTGCCAGCAGCCTAAGGCTGGGCCAGCTCAATGAGCAGTTCTTC
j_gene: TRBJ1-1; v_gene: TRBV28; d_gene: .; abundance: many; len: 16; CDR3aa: CASSFPGHRVATEAFF; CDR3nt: TGTGCCAGCAGTTTTCCCGGACACCGCGTGGCCACTGAAGCTTTCTTT
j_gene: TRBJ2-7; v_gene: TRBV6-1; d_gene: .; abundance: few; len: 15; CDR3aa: CASSPAFIPPGEQYF; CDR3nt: TGTGCCAGCAGCCCTGCTTTCATCCCTCCGGGCGAGCAGTACTTC
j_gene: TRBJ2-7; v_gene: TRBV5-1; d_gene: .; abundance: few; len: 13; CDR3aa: CASSVQVVGEQYF; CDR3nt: TGCGCCAGCAGTGTACAGGTCGTCGGCGAGCAGTACTTC
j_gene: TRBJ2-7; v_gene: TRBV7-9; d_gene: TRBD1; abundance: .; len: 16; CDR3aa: CASSSPETGNPYEQYF; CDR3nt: TGTGCCAGCAGCTCTCCCGAGACAGGGAACCCCTACGAGCAGTACTTC
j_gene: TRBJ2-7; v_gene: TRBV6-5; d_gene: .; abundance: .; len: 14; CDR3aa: CASSYSGGGGEQYF; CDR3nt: TGTGCCAGCAGTTACTCGGGAGGGGGCGGAGAGCAGTACTTC
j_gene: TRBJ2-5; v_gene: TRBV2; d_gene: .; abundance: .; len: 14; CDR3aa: CASRVRWDTETQYF; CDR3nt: TGTGCCAGCAGGGTTCGCTGGGATACGGAGACCCAGTACTTC
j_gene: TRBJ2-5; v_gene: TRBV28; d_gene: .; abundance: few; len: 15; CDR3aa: CASSQKIRVWETQYF; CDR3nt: TGTGCCAGCAGTCAAAAAATCAGGGTGTGGGAGACCCAGTACTTC
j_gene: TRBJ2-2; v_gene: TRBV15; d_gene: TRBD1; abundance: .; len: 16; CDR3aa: CATSRTRTGETGELFF; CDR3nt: TGTGCCACCAGCAGAACCCGGACAGGGGAGACCGGGGAGCTGTTTTTT
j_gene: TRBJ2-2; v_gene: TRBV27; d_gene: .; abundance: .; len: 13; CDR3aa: CASNGENTGELFF; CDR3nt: TGTGCCAGCAACGGCGAGAACACCGGGGAGCTGTTTTTT
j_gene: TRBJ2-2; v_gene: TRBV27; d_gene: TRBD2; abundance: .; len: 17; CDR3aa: CASSLIPSGGNTGELFF; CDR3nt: TGTGCCAGCAGTTTAATCCCTAGCGGGGGGAACACCGGGGAGCTGTTTTTT
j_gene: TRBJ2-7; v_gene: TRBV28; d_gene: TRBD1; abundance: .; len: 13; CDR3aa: CASWTGKLGEQYF; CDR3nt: TGTGCCAGTTGGACAGGGAAGCTCGGAGAGCAGTACTTC
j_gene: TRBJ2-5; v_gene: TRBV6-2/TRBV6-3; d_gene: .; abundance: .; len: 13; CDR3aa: CASSQGWGETQYF; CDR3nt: TGTGCCAGCAGCCAGGGTTGGGGAGAGACCCAGTACTTC
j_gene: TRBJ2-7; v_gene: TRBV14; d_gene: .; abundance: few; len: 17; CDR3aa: CASSQAWGAGVSYEQYF; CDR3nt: TGTGCCAGCAGCCAAGCATGGGGGGCAGGCGTCTCCTACGAGCAGTACTTC
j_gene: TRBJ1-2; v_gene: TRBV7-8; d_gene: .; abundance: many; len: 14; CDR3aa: CASSVNAYNYGYTF; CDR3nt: TGTGCCAGCAGCGTCAACGCGTATAACTATGGCTACACCTTC
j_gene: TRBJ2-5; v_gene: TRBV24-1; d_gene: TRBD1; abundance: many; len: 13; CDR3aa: CATSYRGQETQYF; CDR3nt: TGTGCCACCAGTTACAGGGGACAAGAGACCCAGTACTTC
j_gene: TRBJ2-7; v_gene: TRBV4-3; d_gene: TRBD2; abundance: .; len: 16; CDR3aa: CASSRDRTSSSSEQYF; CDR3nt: TGCGCCAGCAGCCGAGATCGGACTAGCTCTTCAAGCGAGCAGTACTTC
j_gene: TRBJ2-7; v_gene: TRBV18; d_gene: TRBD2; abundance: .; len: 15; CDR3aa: CASSGLAGESGEQYF; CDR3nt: TGTGCCAGCTCCGGACTAGCGGGAGAATCCGGCGAGCAGTACTTC
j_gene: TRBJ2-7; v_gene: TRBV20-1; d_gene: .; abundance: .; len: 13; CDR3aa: CSGGDSTSYEQYF; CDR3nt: TGCAGTGGGGGGGACAGCACCTCCTACGAGCAGTACTTC
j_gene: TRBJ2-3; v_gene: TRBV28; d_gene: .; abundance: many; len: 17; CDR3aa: CASSLHRVSGWTDTQYF; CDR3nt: TGTGCCAGCAGTTTACATAGGGTTTCCGGATGGACAGATACGCAGTATTTT